The rows below give T cell receptor beta chains drawn from one sample of a study of blood T cell repertoires in COVID-19. Repertoires were generated with immunoSEQ multiplex PCR, while TCRdb's copy carries only in-frame clones and drops some. This sample has about 170,000 clones, with about nine tenths found just once. Material: peripheral blood. These TCRs come from a man aged 25-45 years with COVID-19, enrolled during active disease. Both conserved end residues are part of each CDR3. The order of the fields is CDR3 protein, V gene.

CDR3 protein: CASSPGRSGRNTDTQYF
V gene: TRBV9

CDR3 protein: CASTGVRGNNEQFF
V gene: TRBV12-5

CDR3 protein: CSVLDRGRWSEQYF
V gene: TRBV29-1

CDR3 protein: CASSLGLANEQFF
V gene: TRBV4-3

CDR3 protein: CASSIGRGDEQFF
V gene: TRBV19

CDR3 protein: CAISGHKGAVNGELFF
V gene: TRBV10-3

CDR3 protein: CASSYKVTGSNQPQHF
V gene: TRBV6-5

CDR3 protein: CASSWTGTGDIGIQYF
V gene: TRBV5-4

CDR3 protein: CASSLQGFYGYTF
V gene: TRBV19

CDR3 protein: CASSPNGYHTDTQYF
V gene: TRBV18

CDR3 protein: CAISLLAGGGEQYF
V gene: TRBV10-3

CDR3 protein: CASSFQGLETQYF
V gene: TRBV5-1

CDR3 protein: CASRRTGPYEQYF
V gene: TRBV6-5

CDR3 protein: CASSQDPSGTPHEQYF
V gene: TRBV4-1

CDR3 protein: CASSRRRGEDGYTF
V gene: TRBV2

CDR3 protein: CASSLPSGRTDTQYF
V gene: TRBV28

CDR3 protein: CASMSPGELFF
V gene: TRBV12-3/TRBV12-4

CDR3 protein: CASREVAGGGEKLFF
V gene: TRBV19

CDR3 protein: CASSQGQGRGGYEQYF
V gene: TRBV7-9

CDR3 protein: CASSQLPPDYLAYEQYF
V gene: TRBV14

CDR3 protein: CASSIRYQETQYF
V gene: TRBV19

CDR3 protein: CASRIRIARESNQPQHF
V gene: TRBV19

CDR3 protein: CASSSGGTGQNPGIYGYTF
V gene: TRBV7-8

CDR3 protein: CASRTRGRGYTF
V gene: TRBV28

CDR3 protein: CASSFRSGTYGYTF
V gene: TRBV6-5

CDR3 protein: CASSYRRTGRGVENTEAFF
V gene: TRBV6-2/TRBV6-3

CDR3 protein: CAIRSGQGSQETQYF
V gene: TRBV10-3

CDR3 protein: CASSQEEQAGDTQYF
V gene: TRBV4-2

CDR3 protein: CASSRMAGAFTDTQYF
V gene: TRBV3-1/TRBV3-2

CDR3 protein: CASSYTKGGVAGELFF
V gene: TRBV6-6

CDR3 protein: CASSLARGTSYEQYF
V gene: TRBV5-6

CDR3 protein: CASVGNSPQHF
V gene: TRBV5-5

CDR3 protein: CASSQEDWTGSDEQYF
V gene: TRBV3-1/TRBV3-2

CDR3 protein: CATSREKDSSNQPQHF
V gene: TRBV15

CDR3 protein: CASSSGVVSTEAFF
V gene: TRBV6-5

CDR3 protein: CASSIGWIGRSEDTEAFF
V gene: TRBV19

CDR3 protein: CASSYNVREVYWDEQYF
V gene: TRBV6-2/TRBV6-3

CDR3 protein: CASSRNSTTSYEQYF
V gene: TRBV21-1

CDR3 protein: CASSALGGTGAEAFF
V gene: TRBV6-2/TRBV6-3

CDR3 protein: CASSVGSNTEAFF
V gene: TRBV9

CDR3 protein: CAISQLSGGNEQFF
V gene: TRBV10-3

CDR3 protein: CASSLGDRGLRGNTIYF
V gene: TRBV27

CDR3 protein: CATSVRGSSYNEQFF
V gene: TRBV24-1

CDR3 protein: CASSDATVLRAAFF
V gene: TRBV4-1

CDR3 protein: CASQGQAYGYTF
V gene: TRBV28

CDR3 protein: CASSFQGTSNQPQHF
V gene: TRBV7-2

CDR3 protein: CASSPALPGVNYGYTF
V gene: TRBV5-5

CDR3 protein: CASSSLRGSTAIPANYGYTF
V gene: TRBV27

CDR3 protein: CVEGQEGWTEAFF
V gene: TRBV28

CDR3 protein: CASSPTGGFREKLFF
V gene: TRBV28

CDR3 protein: CSASKQGNTGELFF
V gene: TRBV20-1

CDR3 protein: CASKLPPYNEQFF
V gene: TRBV19

CDR3 protein: CASYRQENTEAFF
V gene: TRBV12-3/TRBV12-4

CDR3 protein: CASSIEALRDRDQANYGYTF
V gene: TRBV19

CDR3 protein: CASSFLQGALYGYTF
V gene: TRBV27

CDR3 protein: CASSFSPRNTIYF
V gene: TRBV28

CDR3 protein: CASSRKGGIQETQYF
V gene: TRBV3-1/TRBV3-2

CDR3 protein: CASSLAFQAENTGELFF
V gene: TRBV7-2

CDR3 protein: CASSRSSGDYGYTF
V gene: TRBV5-1